The clone carrying this T cell receptor beta chain was picked up a small number of times. Its antigen remains unknown. The data were obtained in a study of identical twins. Study-wide results and limits: Cord blood's abundant beta clonotypes had fewer insertions, unlike memory repertoires.

The length of the CDR3 is 13 residues. Germline CDR1 and CDR2: LGHNA and YNFKEQ. With 4 bases removed from V and 7 bases from J, the gap between germline ends came to 14 bases. One entry per CDR3 protein, called by TCRdb with MiXCR from the 5' RACE reads. The table includes some 730,000 distinct CDR3 sequences, 15% to 20% detected once. These data also featured in a second study, about T cells expressing NK-cell markers. That report adds: Just one sequenced donor of eight was HCMV-seronegative, while seven were seropositive. Leadership of the CD3+CD56-NKG2C+ fraction also belonged to these clonotypes in a handful of donors.

The chain uses TRBV4-2 and TRBJ2-7; possible D gene TRBD2, 6 bases. This receptor was identified in a woman younger than 35 in good health. Sequencing input: PBMCs. This chain's CDR3 is CASSPSEEGEQYF. Here the CDR3 DNA reads TGTGCCAGCAGCCCAAGCGAGGAGGGAGAGCAGTACTTC.